This TCR beta chain was captured in a study of cytomegalovirus exposure and HLA in healthy donors (dated by TCRdb to about 2017). In the study overall: A later analysis indicated that the 90 to 150 validation repertoires were generated on the platform also employed for the approximately 690 repertoires of the first cohort. The study aimed to test whether cataloging public T cell receptors could reveal signatures of past pathogen exposure. Besides the first cohort of 500 to 700 subjects, a separate validation cohort made up of over a hundred different subjects was used. High-throughput TCR immunosequencing, statistical association of individual TCRs with disease status, and machine learning were combined to predict cytomegalovirus infection status.

Separate from the roughly 650-subject first cohort, the validation cohort of 90 to 150 subjects was the group to which the donors belonged. To note about this clone: The clone's antigen remains unknown. Base-call qualities are not available, and no considerably larger clone is one nucleotide away.

As encoded in the germline V gene, CDR1 is SNHLY while CDR2 is FYNNEI. At the junction V is shortened by 10 bases and J by 6 bases; bases outside the gene matches: 7. From cysteine to phenylalanine, the CDR3 is 13 amino acids long. This entry keeps only the CDR3 DNA: 39 bases, framed from base 1. The library came from the immunoSEQ multiplex PCR assay. As for the original processing: A statistical classification framework was built for diagnosing cytomegalovirus status from the catalog of TCR beta chain sequences. TCRdb's version of the immuneACCESS table is confined to in-frame rearrangements and falls short of the full clone set. An unresolved V gene accounts for under half of the shortfall where checked; the remainder is of unknown origin. That table furnishes V, J and clone size, whereas the DNA furnished D and trimming. The sample has approximately 49,000 clones on record, around 94% of them singletons. In total, the top ten clones hold over 1.3% of the sample.

The paper's findings and limits, for the study overall: According to the authors, the approach could potentially be generalized to other disease states and immunological phenotypes. Most TCR sequences were observed very rarely across donors, whereas some public TCRs were present in many individuals. A few of the identified cytomegalovirus-associated TCR beta chains were confirmed in vitro to be specific for cytomegalovirus antigens. The study gave a list of 150 to 200 TCR beta chains associated with cytomegalovirus. Subsequent analysis determined that TCRs grouped into clusters in the first cohort also showed a tendency toward co-occurrence across the roughly 110 validation repertoires, and 85% to 95% of cluster scores exceeded 0. A later analysis had no HLA typing for the validation cohort, so co-occurrence there was scored across all 120 or so repertoires. The classifier was reported to diagnose cytomegalovirus status with high specificity and sensitivity in both the original cohort and the validation cohort.

This chain is built from TRBV2 and TRBJ2-1; TRBD1 fits 9 bases in the junction. This clonotype originated in a man aged 18 to 30 in good health and CMV-seronegative. Sample: PBMCs. The nucleotides read TGTGCCACCGGGACAGGGAAGTCCAATGAGCAGTTCTTC. Translated, it gives CATGTGKSNEQFF.